The entry below gives a single T cell receptor beta chain sequence along with its context. The CDR3 is 11 amino acids. CDR1 and CDR2 (germline): MNHEY, SMNVEV (reference sequence). The V segment lost 8 bases and the J segment 12 bases; nucleotides outside the gene matches: 4. Profiling relied on immunoSEQ multiplex PCR, and the TCRdb table lists in-frame clones only, not all of them. In the table there are 220,000 or so clones, approximately 88% of which are singletons. The data derive from a study of cytomegalovirus exposure and HLA in healthy donors. Material for sequencing was PBMCs. The V and J genes are TRBV27 and TRBJ2-1; TRBD2 matches 10 bases. This receptor was obtained from a woman in her twenties or thirties in good health and CMV-seropositive. This chain's CDR3 is CASLAGAGQFF. The CDR3 bases are TGTGCCAGCCTAGCGGGAGCTGGGCAGTTCTTC.